A selection of T cell receptor beta chains follows, all from one sample in a study of CD8+ T cells in alopecia areata. Measured with immunoSEQ multiplex PCR; TCRdb has only the in-frame clones, and not every one. The data show 120,000 or so clones, roughly 55% seen once. Here the sequenced sample was CD4+ T cells sorted from blood, taken at week 4, from a patient treated with tofacitinib. The source of these receptors is a human donor with alopecia areata. CDR3s include the opening cysteine and the closing phenylalanine or tryptophan. Fields, in order: D gene, V gene, J gene, CDR3 protein. A D gene is named only where the DNA matches it firmly.

d_call: TRBD1
v_call: TRBV5-1
j_call: TRBJ2-5
cdr3_aa: CASYRGEGETQYF

d_call: .
v_call: TRBV5-4
j_call: TRBJ2-1
cdr3_aa: CASSLPTSGSYNEQFF

d_call: TRBD1
v_call: TRBV28
j_call: TRBJ1-2
cdr3_aa: CASSRTGRGNGYTF

d_call: TRBD2
v_call: TRBV28
j_call: TRBJ2-3
cdr3_aa: CASSLTSGDTQYF

d_call: TRBD1
v_call: TRBV19
j_call: TRBJ2-1
cdr3_aa: CASTEDRAPYNEQFF

d_call: TRBD2
v_call: TRBV7-2
j_call: TRBJ2-7
cdr3_aa: CASSLVGAGVTYEQYF

d_call: .
v_call: TRBV30
j_call: TRBJ2-3
cdr3_aa: CAWSPTDTQYF

d_call: .
v_call: TRBV18
j_call: TRBJ2-1
cdr3_aa: CASSPLTGHSYNEQFF

d_call: .
v_call: TRBV5-6
j_call: TRBJ2-7
cdr3_aa: CASSLGYDWIYEQYF

d_call: TRBD2
v_call: TRBV7-2
j_call: TRBJ2-3
cdr3_aa: CASSSVAGGPPGTDTQYF

d_call: TRBD2
v_call: TRBV30
j_call: TRBJ2-5
cdr3_aa: CAWSVVREETQYF

d_call: TRBD1
v_call: TRBV29-1
j_call: TRBJ2-7
cdr3_aa: CSDRWTGSYEQYF

d_call: TRBD1
v_call: TRBV28
j_call: TRBJ2-6
cdr3_aa: CASSLRGPGANVLTF

d_call: .
v_call: TRBV28
j_call: TRBJ1-4
cdr3_aa: CASSFSGVSGKLFF

d_call: .
v_call: TRBV6-6
j_call: TRBJ2-7
cdr3_aa: CASSYSTRGQYF